This T cell receptor (beta chain) stems from a study of cytomegalovirus exposure and HLA in healthy donors. Study overall: An analysis done earlier identified about 120 million unique TCR beta sequences from around 180 million T cells. Study outcomes and limitations: Most TCR beta V segments were productive about 87% or about 30% of the time in an earlier analysis.

PCR amplification relied on 60 Vbeta primers (plus 13 Jbeta primers). The table came from immunoSEQ multiplex PCR; TCRdb's copy has only in-frame clones and leaves some out. Here the sample spans about 120,000 clones, 78% being singletons. As to this clone: The target antigen is unknown.

This sequence was found in a woman between 25 and 40 years old in good health and CMV-seropositive. Sequences were obtained from PBMCs.

DNA of the CDR3: TGTGCCAGCAGCTCAGGACAGGGGCTATACGAGCAGTACTTC. As protein: CASSSGQGLYEQYF. The chain is built from TRBV7-9 and TRBJ2-7, with 9 nucleotides matching TRBD1. The CDR3 covers 14 residues. The V gene's germline CDR1 is SEHNR and CDR2 FQNEAQ (reference sequence). Trimming at V came to 4 bases and at J to 4 bases, leaving 5 bases not matched to a gene.